The clone carrying this T cell receptor beta chain was counted a single time. The sample originates from a study of shared clonotypes between healthy human individuals. The V gene's germline CDR1 is GTSNPN and CDR2 SVGIG (reference sequence). CDR3 size: 12 residues. V shed 4 bases and J shed 6 bases, with 11 bases lying between them. The method was immunoSEQ multiplex PCR; TCRdb's version includes in-frame clones alone and lacks a portion of them. Among more than 2 million clones, roughly 94% were seen once, and the ten largest hold 0.13%. Material: naive CD4+ T cells sorted from blood. Indicated subset: CD45RA+ positively selected. The clonotype comes from a man between 18 and 29 years old in good health. The V call is TRBV30, the J call TRBJ2-3; D unclear. Written as DNA, the CDR3 is TGTGCCTGGATTCCGAGAGCGGATACGCAGTATTTT. This sequence encodes CAWIPRADTQYF.